The rows below give T cell receptor beta chains drawn from one sample of a study of OX40 agonist ivuxolimab in advanced cancers. TCRdb's copy holds only in-frame clones and misses some; the assay was immunoSEQ multiplex PCR. The sample lists about 51,000 clones; approximately 80% were seen once. The material was CD4+ or CD8+ T cells sorted from blood, obtained in a trial of the OX40 agonist ivuxolimab. These receptors were taken from an adult with an advanced solid tumor such as melanoma, head and neck, liver or kidney cancer. The CDR3 runs from the conserved cysteine through the conserved F or W. The order of the fields is V gene, J gene, D gene, clone size, CDR3 protein, CDR3 DNA. D genes are given only for firm matches. Clone size appears in some rows only: once, few, many, or a class for an expanded clone.

V gene: TRBV2
J gene: TRBJ2-2
D gene: .
clone size: .
CDR3 protein: CASKEEYGELFF
CDR3 DNA: TGTGCCAGCAAGGAGGAGTACGGGGAGCTGTTTTTT

V gene: TRBV19
J gene: TRBJ1-5
D gene: TRBD1
clone size: .
CDR3 protein: CASVPGQGLSRNQPQHF
CDR3 DNA: TGTGCCAGTGTTCCGGGACAGGGTCTTTCTCGCAATCAGCCCCAGCATTTT

V gene: TRBV4-1
J gene: TRBJ2-7
D gene: .
clone size: .
CDR3 protein: CASSQDKNGANSYEQYF
CDR3 DNA: TGCGCCAGCAGCCAAGATAAGAACGGGGCCAACTCCTACGAGCAGTACTTC

V gene: TRBV4-1
J gene: TRBJ2-7
D gene: .
clone size: medium-sized
CDR3 protein: CASSQGLRDTSFRGYEQYF
CDR3 DNA: TGCGCCAGCAGCCAGGGCCTCCGGGACACAAGTTTTAGGGGGTACGAGCAGTACTTC

V gene: TRBV7-9
J gene: TRBJ2-1
D gene: .
clone size: .
CDR3 protein: CASSLESRYNEQFF
CDR3 DNA: TGTGCCAGCAGCTTAGAAAGCAGGTACAATGAGCAGTTCTTC

V gene: TRBV25-1
J gene: TRBJ2-1
D gene: TRBD2
clone size: .
CDR3 protein: CASSDISGRVPYNEQFF
CDR3 DNA: TGTGCCAGCAGTGATATCAGCGGGAGGGTCCCCTACAATGAGCAGTTCTTC

V gene: TRBV6-5
J gene: TRBJ1-5
D gene: TRBD1
clone size: many
CDR3 protein: CASGGDRDSNQPQHF
CDR3 DNA: TGTGCCAGCGGGGGGGACAGGGATAGCAATCAGCCCCAGCATTTT

V gene: TRBV19
J gene: TRBJ2-1
D gene: TRBD2
clone size: .
CDR3 protein: CASSHLAGVGYNEQFF
CDR3 DNA: TGTGCCAGTAGTCACCTAGCGGGAGTGGGGTACAATGAGCAGTTCTTC

V gene: TRBV11-3
J gene: TRBJ2-1
D gene: TRBD2
clone size: .
CDR3 protein: CASSLRGLAGENEQFF
CDR3 DNA: TGTGCCAGCAGCTTGCGGGGACTAGCGGGAGAAAATGAGCAGTTCTTC

V gene: TRBV6-5
J gene: TRBJ1-5
D gene: .
clone size: .
CDR3 protein: CASTLRDSNQPQHF
CDR3 DNA: TGTGCCAGCACGCTGCGGGATAGCAATCAGCCCCAGCATTTT

V gene: TRBV7-3
J gene: TRBJ1-5
D gene: .
clone size: .
CDR3 protein: CASSLGPNQPQHF
CDR3 DNA: TGTGCCAGCAGCTTAGGACCCAATCAGCCCCAGCATTTT

V gene: TRBV29-1
J gene: TRBJ2-3
D gene: TRBD1
clone size: once
CDR3 protein: CSVRAGQGAGDTQYF
CDR3 DNA: TGCAGCGTCCGGGCGGGACAGGGGGCGGGAGATACGCAGTATTTT

V gene: TRBV30
J gene: TRBJ2-3
D gene: .
clone size: few
CDR3 protein: CAWRQRPDTQYF
CDR3 DNA: TGTGCCTGGAGACAGAGACCGGATACGCAGTATTTT

V gene: TRBV23-1
J gene: TRBJ1-1
D gene: TRBD1
clone size: .
CDR3 protein: CAGLRGKTGGNTEAFF
CDR3 DNA: TGCGCCGGTCTAAGGGGAAAGACAGGGGGGAACACTGAAGCTTTCTTT

V gene: TRBV10-2
J gene: TRBJ2-3
D gene: .
clone size: .
CDR3 protein: CATFPGGFSTDTQYF
CDR3 DNA: TGCGCCACCTTCCCGGGGGGCTTTAGCACAGATACGCAGTATTTT

V gene: TRBV19
J gene: TRBJ2-2
D gene: TRBD1
clone size: .
CDR3 protein: CASSIDLPGTGNTGELFF
CDR3 DNA: TGTGCCAGTAGTATAGATCTCCCCGGGACAGGGAACACCGGGGAGCTGTTTTTT

V gene: TRBV7-9
J gene: TRBJ2-1
D gene: .
clone size: .
CDR3 protein: CASSFTQGGVQFF
CDR3 DNA: TGTGCCAGCAGCTTCACACAGGGCGGGGTGCAGTTCTTC

V gene: TRBV6-1
J gene: TRBJ2-3
D gene: .
clone size: once
CDR3 protein: CASSEGRASTDTQYF
CDR3 DNA: TGTGCCAGCAGTGAAGGGCGGGCTAGCACAGATACGCAGTATTTT

V gene: TRBV5-6
J gene: TRBJ1-1
D gene: .
clone size: .
CDR3 protein: CASSLVRKCFF
CDR3 DNA: TGTGCCAGCAGCTTGGTGAGGAAGTGTTTCTTT

V gene: TRBV2
J gene: TRBJ1-5
D gene: .
clone size: .
CDR3 protein: CASSENSGGQPQHF
CDR3 DNA: TGTGCCAGCAGTGAAAACAGCGGAGGCCAGCCCCAGCATTTT

V gene: TRBV6-1
J gene: TRBJ2-7
D gene: TRBD1
clone size: .
CDR3 protein: CASSEMPTGGYEQYF
CDR3 DNA: TGTGCCAGCAGTGAGATGCCGACAGGGGGGTACGAGCAGTACTTC

V gene: TRBV7-3
J gene: TRBJ2-7
D gene: .
clone size: .
CDR3 protein: CASSPNYNSYEQYF
CDR3 DNA: TGTGCCAGCAGCCCCAACTACAATTCCTACGAGCAGTACTTC

V gene: TRBV19
J gene: TRBJ2-2
D gene: .
clone size: .
CDR3 protein: CASSIIRPGELFF
CDR3 DNA: TGTGCCAGTAGTATAATCAGACCCGGGGAGCTGTTTTTT

V gene: TRBV11-3
J gene: TRBJ2-7
D gene: TRBD1
clone size: .
CDR3 protein: CASSSTGDEQYF
CDR3 DNA: TGTGCCAGCAGCTCGACAGGGGACGAGCAGTACTTC

V gene: TRBV5-1
J gene: TRBJ1-3
D gene: .
clone size: .
CDR3 protein: CASSLAFGNTIYF
CDR3 DNA: TGCGCCAGCAGCTTGGCCTTTGGAAACACCATATATTTT

V gene: TRBV5-1
J gene: TRBJ1-2
D gene: TRBD1
clone size: .
CDR3 protein: CASSRDSDYGYTF
CDR3 DNA: TGCGCCAGCAGTCGGGACAGCGACTATGGCTACACCTTC

V gene: TRBV6-5
J gene: TRBJ1-2
D gene: TRBD1
clone size: .
CDR3 protein: CASSRQTGNYGYTF
CDR3 DNA: TGTGCCAGCAGCCGCCAGACAGGGAACTATGGCTACACCTTC

V gene: TRBV10-3
J gene: TRBJ1-2
D gene: .
clone size: .
CDR3 protein: CAIMQGFDYGYTF
CDR3 DNA: TGTGCCATAATGCAGGGGTTCGACTATGGCTACACCTTC

V gene: TRBV5-1
J gene: TRBJ2-7
D gene: .
clone size: .
CDR3 protein: CASSFDRYEQYF
CDR3 DNA: TGCGCCAGCAGCTTTGACCGCTACGAGCAGTACTTC

V gene: TRBV9
J gene: TRBJ2-5
D gene: .
clone size: .
CDR3 protein: CASSSHVSETQYF
CDR3 DNA: TGTGCCAGCAGTAGCCACGTGAGCGAGACCCAGTACTTC

V gene: TRBV6-5
J gene: TRBJ2-1
D gene: TRBD1
clone size: .
CDR3 protein: CASVRQGANNEQFF
CDR3 DNA: TGTGCCAGCGTAAGACAGGGAGCGAACAATGAGCAGTTCTTC

V gene: TRBV6-1
J gene: TRBJ2-2
D gene: .
clone size: .
CDR3 protein: CASGRGGGGELFF
CDR3 DNA: TGTGCCAGCGGTAGAGGGGGAGGCGGGGAGCTGTTTTTT

V gene: TRBV4-2
J gene: TRBJ2-1
D gene: .
clone size: few
CDR3 protein: CASSHPLRDFNNEQFF
CDR3 DNA: TGTGCCAGCAGCCACCCACTACGGGACTTCAACAATGAGCAGTTCTTC

V gene: TRBV6-5
J gene: TRBJ2-1
D gene: .
clone size: .
CDR3 protein: CASSPVRAGEQFF
CDR3 DNA: TGTGCCAGCAGCCCGGTGAGGGCCGGGGAGCAGTTCTTC

V gene: TRBV29-1
J gene: TRBJ2-7
D gene: TRBD1
clone size: .
CDR3 protein: CGGSDRASEQYF
CDR3 DNA: TGCGGGGGGTCGGACAGGGCCAGCGAGCAGTACTTC

V gene: TRBV18
J gene: TRBJ2-4
D gene: .
clone size: .
CDR3 protein: CASSPPGAKNIQYF
CDR3 DNA: TGTGCCAGCTCACCACCGGGGGCCAAAAACATTCAGTACTTC

V gene: TRBV7-9
J gene: TRBJ1-1
D gene: .
clone size: .
CDR3 protein: CASSLGGGGTEAFF
CDR3 DNA: TGTGCCAGCAGCTTAGGGGGCGGGGGCACTGAAGCTTTCTTT

V gene: TRBV28
J gene: TRBJ1-4
D gene: .
clone size: few
CDR3 protein: CASSLPTIYEKLFF
CDR3 DNA: TGTGCCAGCAGTTTGCCAACAATATATGAAAAACTGTTTTTT

V gene: TRBV7-2
J gene: TRBJ1-5
D gene: .
clone size: .
CDR3 protein: CASSPELGSRAGNQPQHF
CDR3 DNA: TGTGCCAGCAGCCCGGAGTTAGGTTCGAGGGCGGGCAATCAGCCCCAGCATTTT

V gene: TRBV28
J gene: TRBJ1-1
D gene: .
clone size: .
CDR3 protein: CASERANTEAFF
CDR3 DNA: TGTGCCAGCGAGCGGGCGAACACTGAAGCTTTCTTT

V gene: TRBV7-9
J gene: TRBJ2-1
D gene: TRBD1
clone size: .
CDR3 protein: CASSLVTGDEQFF
CDR3 DNA: TGTGCCAGCAGCTTAGTCACAGGGGATGAGCAGTTCTTC

V gene: TRBV10-3
J gene: TRBJ2-3
D gene: .
clone size: few
CDR3 protein: CAARGGQGSDTQYF
CDR3 DNA: TGTGCCGCCAGGGGGGGGCAGGGCTCAGATACGCAGTATTTT

V gene: TRBV5-1
J gene: TRBJ1-5
D gene: TRBD1
clone size: .
CDR3 protein: CASSLDQGGQPQHF
CDR3 DNA: TGCGCCAGCAGCTTGGACCAGGGGGGTCAGCCCCAGCATTTT

V gene: TRBV21-1
J gene: TRBJ2-5
D gene: .
clone size: once
CDR3 protein: CASSKVQGETQYF
CDR3 DNA: TGTGCCAGCAGCAAAGTCCAGGGGGAGACCCAGTACTTC

V gene: TRBV27
J gene: TRBJ1-2
D gene: TRBD1
clone size: .
CDR3 protein: CASGTGHNYGYTF
CDR3 DNA: TGTGCCAGTGGGACAGGGCATAACTATGGCTACACCTTC

V gene: TRBV6-1
J gene: TRBJ1-1
D gene: TRBD1
clone size: .
CDR3 protein: CASTHRGGNTEAFF
CDR3 DNA: TGTGCCAGCACACACAGGGGCGGGAACACTGAAGCTTTCTTT

V gene: TRBV29-1
J gene: TRBJ1-2
D gene: .
clone size: .
CDR3 protein: CSIGTPSQNYGYTF
CDR3 DNA: TGCAGCATCGGGACACCAAGCCAAAATTATGGCTACACCTTC

V gene: TRBV7-9
J gene: TRBJ1-4
D gene: TRBD1
clone size: .
CDR3 protein: CASSSDPGTGGTNEKLFF
CDR3 DNA: TGTGCCAGCAGCTCCGATCCGGGGACAGGGGGAACTAATGAAAAACTGTTTTTT

V gene: TRBV10-3
J gene: TRBJ1-3
D gene: TRBD1
clone size: .
CDR3 protein: CAIKDTGGSGNTIYF
CDR3 DNA: TGTGCCATCAAAGATACAGGGGGCTCTGGAAACACCATATATTTT

V gene: TRBV19
J gene: TRBJ2-7
D gene: TRBD1
clone size: .
CDR3 protein: CASSLTGRSYEQYF
CDR3 DNA: TGTGCCAGTAGTCTGACAGGGCGGTCCTACGAGCAGTACTTC

V gene: TRBV19
J gene: TRBJ2-3
D gene: TRBD2
clone size: .
CDR3 protein: CASSTYPGLAGGFTDTQYF
CDR3 DNA: TGTGCCAGTAGTACCTACCCAGGACTAGCGGGAGGGTTCACAGATACGCAGTATTTT